This T cell receptor (beta chain) was profiled in a study of technical replicates of blood from a handful of donors. Sequencing was performed with immunoSEQ multiplex PCR; in TCRdb, only in-frame clones are kept and a portion is missing. Seen here are tens of thousands of clones, roughly 95% observed once, and the top ten hold roughly 0.36%. The sequence derives from a human donor in good health. Material for sequencing was T cells isolated from PBMCs.

The CDR3 bases are TGTGCCAGCAGTCCTGACAGGGTAGGACAGCCCCAGCATTTT. Protein sequence: CASSPDRVGQPQHF. The chain is built from TRBV6-1 and TRBJ1-5; 7 nucleotides align to TRBD1. This CDR3 has 14 amino acids. CDR1 MNHNS and CDR2 SASEGT come from the germline V gene. Losses at the gene ends were 5 bases for V and 7 bases for J; bases not matched to a gene: 8.